The 23 T cell receptor beta chains presented below share a single source sample, sequenced in a study of cytotoxic CD8 clonotypes in ibrutinib-treated CLL (dated by TCRdb to about 2021). Read against the paper, the sample's time point label means: progressive disease on ibrutinib. The library was prepared using the immunoSEQ multiplex PCR assay. TCRdb re-hosts the immuneACCESS table, in-frame sequences only. Its copies lack some clones; in the studies checked, an unresolved V gene accounts for under half of them, and the cause for the rest is not known. The sample records some 10,000 clones, around three quarters of which are singletons. Together, the top ten hold roughly 15% of the sample. This sample comprised PBMCs, obtained at disease progression, from a patient treated with ibrutinib. Receptors originate from a human donor with chronic lymphocytic leukemia.

The V and J genes are TRBV7-3 and TRBJ2-3; D possibly corresponds to TRBD2 (5 bases). CDR3 size: 13 residues. V lost 5 bases and J 1 base, leaving 7 bases between the germline ends. In germline, CDR1 is SGHTA, CDR2 FQGTGA. The CDR3 DNA reads TGTGCCAGCAGCCAGAGGGGCACAGATACGCAGTATTTT. This gives the protein CASSQRGTDTQYF. Supplemented by reference TRBV7-3 and TRBJ2-3, the full variable domain reads GAGVSQTPSNKVTEKGKYVELRCDPISGHTALYWYRQSLGQGPEFLIYFQGTGAADDSGLPNDRFFAVRPEGSVSTLKIQRTERGDSAVYLCASSQRGTDTQYFGPGTRLTVL.

J is TRBJ1-5 and V is TRBV18, with TRBD1 matching 7 bases. V lost 3 bases, J lost 11 bases, and 13 bases stayed unmatched. The length of the CDR3 is 15 residues. Per the germline V gene, CDR1 is KGHSH and CDR2 is LQKENI. CDR3 in amino acids: CASSPRDSDRKAQHF. The CDR3 bases are TGTGCCAGCTCACCTCGGGACAGCGACCGAAAAGCCCAGCATTTT.

The rearrangement joins TRBV10-3 to TRBJ2-1, with TRBD1 identical over 9 bases. After removal of 8 bases from V and 4 bases from J, the junction contained 9 bases not matched to a gene. From germline, CDR1 is ENHRY and CDR2 SYGVKD. The CDR3 covers 15 residues. CDR3 region: CAIAGTGRGYNEQFF. The CDR3 DNA reads TGTGCCATCGCCGGGACAGGGAGGGGGTACAATGAGCAGTTCTTC.

The rearrangement joins TRBV7-3 to TRBJ2-2; a weak D match, TRBD2 (6 bases). CDR1 is SGHTA, CDR2 FQGTGA, per germline. V lost 4 bases and J 3 bases, leaving 15 bases between the germline ends. The CDR3 sequence is 16 residues long. CDR3 loop: CASSSRVSGHTGELFF. The CDR3 DNA is TGTGCCAGCAGCTCCCGGGTTAGCGGACACACCGGGGAGCTGTTTTTT.

This sequence joins TRBV6-1 and TRBJ1-5; D is perhaps TRBD1 (5 bases). This CDR3 has 15 residues. Trimming left V 7 bases short and J 4 bases short, with 17 bases between. Germline-derived CDR1 and CDR2 are MNHNS and SASEGT. CDR3 nucleotides: TGTGCCAGCATGGGAGGGGCTCTAGGAAATCAGCCCCAGCATTTT. Residues: CASMGGALGNQPQHF.

The V gene is TRBV7-3, the J gene TRBJ2-5, with 7 bases that match TRBD1. CDR3 length equals 15 residues. V was clipped by 4 bases and J by 2 bases; unmatched bases: 7. Per germline, CDR1 SGHTA and CDR2 FQGTGA. CDR3 sequence (DNA): TGTGCCAGCAGCTCTCCGGGGACAGTACAAGAGACCCAGTACTTC. Its translation is CASSSPGTVQETQYF. Full variable domain (outside the CDR3, taken from reference TRBV7-3 and TRBJ2-5): GAGVSQTPSNKVTEKGKYVELRCDPISGHTALYWYRQSLGQGPEFLIYFQGTGAADDSGLPNDRFFAVRPEGSVSTLKIQRTERGDSAVYLCASSSPGTVQETQYFGPGTRLLVL.

The genes are TRBV18 and TRBJ2-7; D remains unclear. Germline V gene sequence: CDR1 KGHSH, CDR2 LQKENI. The V end lost 6 bases, the J end lost 3 bases, and 12 bases lay between the germline ends. This CDR3 has 13 amino acids. Here the CDR3 DNA reads TGTGCCAGCTCCCTGGATTGGGACTACGAGCAGTACTTC. Translation gives CASSLDWDYEQYF.

The gene calls are TRBV5-1 and TRBJ2-5, with D possibly matching TRBD1 (5 bases). Germline CDR1 is SGHRS and CDR2 is YFSETQ. The CDR3 extends over 13 amino acids. Trimming took 2 bases from V and 5 from J, leaving 10 bases between them. CDR3 bases: TGCGCCAGCAGCTTAGGGGCCTTGGAGACCCAGTACTTC. Translation: CASSLGALETQYF. The whole variable domain, remainder taken from reference TRBV5-1 and TRBJ2-5, is KAGVTQTPRYLIKTRGQQVTLSCSPISGHRSVSWYQQTPGQGLQFLFEYFSETQRNKGNFPGRFSGRQFSNSRSEMNVSTLELGDSALYLCASSLGALETQYFGPGTRLLVL.

The chain carries TRBV7-9 and TRBJ2-4; the match to TRBD1 covers 9 bases. CDR1 is SEHNR and CDR2 is FQNEAQ in the germline V gene (reference sequence). This CDR3 is built from 15 residues. The trim removed 4 bases at V and 5 bases at J, leaving 6 bases unmatched. CDR3 sequence: CASSSGTGIQNIQYF. CDR3 in DNA: TGTGCCAGCAGCTCCGGGACAGGGATCCAAAACATTCAGTACTTC.

This sequence joins TRBV18 and TRBJ2-1; D possibly matches TRBD1 or TRBD2 (5 bases each). Germline-derived CDR1 and CDR2 are KGHSH and LQKENI. Between the trimmed V and J ends, which lost 1 base and 0 bases, there was a span of 13 bases. The CDR3 has 17 residues. The CDR3 bases are TGTGCCAGCTCACCACTCATGGGGGAGAGCTCCTACAATGAGCAGTTCTTC. Encoded protein: CASSPLMGESSYNEQFF.

V usage is TRBV7-9 and J usage is TRBJ2-3, with 7 bases lining up with TRBD1. Germline V gene data show CDR1 as SEHNR and CDR2 as FQNEAQ (reference sequence). The length of the CDR3 is 13 residues. V lost 7 bases, J lost 5 bases, and 6 bases stayed unmatched. The CDR3 DNA reads as TGTGCCAGCAAGGTCAGGGGGTTAGATACGCAGTATTTT. Its protein product is CASKVRGLDTQYF.

V usage is TRBV7-3 and J usage is TRBJ2-3, with D perhaps TRBD2 (5 bases). V was pared by 2 bases and J by 4 bases, with 13 bases between. CDR3 length equals 15 residues. CDR1 and CDR2 from the germline V gene are SGHTA and FQGTGA. CDR3 in DNA: TGTGCCAGCAGCTTACTAGCACCCCCCTCAGATACGCAGTATTTT. Encoded protein: CASSLLAPPSDTQYF.

By its share, this clone is medium-sized (0.01 to 0.1%). The DNA of the CDR3 is TGTGCCAGCAGTCGGGAGAACACCGGGGAGCTGTTTTTT. This sequence encodes CASSRENTGELFF. The gene calls are TRBV27 and TRBJ2-2, with D tentatively TRBD2 (5 bases). Trimming left V 5 bases short and J 1 base short, with 5 bases between. This CDR3 spans 13 amino acids. The germline V gene encodes CDR1 MNHEY and CDR2 SMNVEV (reference sequence).

The J gene is TRBJ1-2, the V gene TRBV2, with D maybe TRBD1 (6 bases). Germline CDR1 reads SNHLY; CDR2 reads FYNNEI. Trimming removed 2 bases at V and 7 bases at J, with 11 bases between. This CDR3 contains 13 residues. CDR3 coding DNA: TGTGCCAGCAGTGAAACAGGGAAAAGTGGCTACACCTTC. Amino acids: CASSETGKSGYTF.

The rearrangement joins TRBV21-1 to TRBJ2-5. TRBV21-1 is marked as a pseudogene. This CDR3 spans 15 amino acids. The chain's CDR3 is CASRKSYTFSETQYF. CDR3 DNA sequence: TGTGCCAGCAGAAAGTCCTACACTTTCTCTGAGACCCAGTACTTC.

The CDR3 DNA follows: TGTGCCAGCAGCTTAGCTAGGGCTAGCGGGCAAGAGACCCAGTACTTC. This encodes CASSLARASGQETQYF. V and J are TRBV7-9 and TRBJ2-5, with 8 positions matching TRBD2. The J segment lost 2 bases and the V segment lost 0 bases, leaving 5 bases of the junction unmatched. CDR1 and CDR2 from the germline V gene are SEHNR and FQNEAQ (reference sequence). This CDR3 has 16 amino acids.

The chain carries TRBV30 and TRBJ1-4; 7 bases match TRBD1. Germline assignment: CDR1 GTSNPN and CDR2 SVGIG (reference sequence). CDR3 length: 14 amino acids. Trimming cost V 5 bases and J 8 bases; bases outside gene matches: 11. DNA of the CDR3: TGTGCCTGGGCCGCTGACAGGGTGGGAGAAAAACTGTTTTTT. The encoded protein is CAWAADRVGEKLFF.

The genes are TRBV5-1 and TRBJ1-1, with 7 positions matching TRBD1. This CDR3 contains 15 residues. CDR1 is SGHRS, CDR2 YFSETQ, per germline. The ends lost 1 base at V and 0 bases at J; junction bases unmatched: 3. The CDR3 bases are TGCGCCAGCAGCTTGACAGGGGTCATGAACACTGAAGCTTTCTTT. As protein: CASSLTGVMNTEAFF.

A note on this clone: A read error may account for a junction end that differs from germline. This chain connects TRBV28 to TRBJ2-7; D gene ambiguous. Germline loops: CDR1 MDHEN, CDR2 SYDVKM. The CDR3 length is 12 residues. The CDR3: CASSLGVYAQYF. CDR3 bases: TGTGCCAGCAGTCTTGGGGTCTACGCGCAGTACTTC.

The CDR3 DNA reads as TGTGCCTGGAGTGTGGCGGGAGGTCTGAGAGAGACCCAGTACTTC. Amino acids: CAWSVAGGLRETQYF. The chain is built from TRBV30 and TRBJ2-5, with 8 bases aligning to TRBD2. Losses at the gene ends were 0 bases for V and 4 bases for J; bases not matched to a gene: 7. From germline, CDR1 is GTSNPN and CDR2 SVGIG (reference sequence). The CDR3 extends over 15 amino acids.

The V and J genes are TRBV5-1 and TRBJ2-5; D is unresolved. There are 15 residues in the CDR3. The V end was cut by 4 bases, the J end by 3 bases, with 16 bases between. The germline CDR1 and CDR2 sequences are SGHRS and YFSETQ. The CDR3 loop is CASSPLQEREETQYF. The CDR3, as DNA: TGCGCCAGCAGCCCCCTCCAGGAAAGGGAAGAGACCCAGTACTTC.

The V gene is TRBV5-1, the J gene TRBJ2-2, with TRBD1 matching 9 bases. The CDR3 covers 16 residues. V gave up 0 bases and J gave up 4 bases; unmatched junction bases: 4. Germline assignment: CDR1 SGHRS and CDR2 YFSETQ. The CDR3 region is CASSLVVGQGTGELFF. CDR3 nucleotides: TGCGCCAGCAGCTTGGTCGTGGGACAGGGCACCGGGGAGCTGTTTTTT.

The chain is built from TRBV7-6 and TRBJ2-6; D may match TRBD1 or TRBD2 (6 bases each). The germline V gene has CDR1 SGHVS and CDR2 FNYEAQ. V gave up 4 bases and J gave up 0 bases, with 13 bases separating them. CDR3 length equals 17 residues. The CDR3 nucleotides are TGTGCCAGCAGCTCAATAGGGGGGCTCTCTGGGGCCAACGTCCTGACTTTC. It is translated as CASSSIGGLSGANVLTF.